This T cell receptor beta chain was captured in a study of blood T cell repertoires in COVID-19. Study at large: COVID-19 samples, acute and convalescent, were from the United States, Italy and Spain. Sources were T cells, B-cell-depleted T cells, or PBMCs; the material itself was cDNA or gDNA.

Original processing notes: Scientists estimated how many nucleated cells there were by amplifying reference gene primers. The data were produced by immunoSEQ multiplex PCR, yet TCRdb's version contains in-frame clones alone and is incomplete. V and J calls and clone size are copied from that table; D and trimming were computed from the DNA. The sample lists some 180,000 clones; 80% to 95% were seen once. V shed 6 bases and J shed 5 bases, with 13 bases lying between them. This CDR3 contains 13 residues. Germline-derived CDR1 and CDR2 are WSHSY and SAAADI. This clone occurred once. The sample holds other DNA sequences that translate to the same CDR3.

The TCR sequence derives from a man over 45 with acute or convalescent COVID-19. This chain links TRBV10-2 with TRBJ2-5, with a weak D call TRBD2 (6 bases). Sequences were obtained from peripheral blood. CDR3 nucleotides: TGCGCCAGCAGGGTCGCGGGGCAGGAGACCCAGTACTTC. Residues: CASRVAGQETQYF.